This TCR beta chain was identified in a study of blood T cells in healthy people across ages. Study-wide results and limits: Naive CD4+ cell counts and diversity both ran higher in long-lived than in aged donors. Roughly linear declines in TCR beta diversity per million T cells occurred with age.

Sample-barcoded 5' priming and a J-beta primer mix drove a second PCR of roughly 6 to 12 cycles. TCRdb called the 5' RACE reads again in MiXCR, with one record for every CDR3 protein. The sample shows about 380,000 distinct CDR3 sequences, 50% to 60% of them seen only once. Comment on this clonotype: What it binds is not known.

Germline CDR1 reads ENHRY; CDR2 reads SYGVKD. The CDR3 runs to 14 residues. V lost 6 bases and J lost 0, with 12 bases in between. All donors came from Russia, were Caucasian and healthy, and spanned ages roughly 6 to 95. This TCR came from a man aged 55 to 70 in good health. The source material was blood. The chain recombines TRBV10-3 with TRBJ2-7; D tentatively reads TRBD1 or TRBD2 (5 bases each). In nucleotides, the CDR3 is TGTGCCATCAGGGGGACGGATAGCTCCTACGAGCAGTACTTC. Translation: CAIRGTDSSYEQYF.